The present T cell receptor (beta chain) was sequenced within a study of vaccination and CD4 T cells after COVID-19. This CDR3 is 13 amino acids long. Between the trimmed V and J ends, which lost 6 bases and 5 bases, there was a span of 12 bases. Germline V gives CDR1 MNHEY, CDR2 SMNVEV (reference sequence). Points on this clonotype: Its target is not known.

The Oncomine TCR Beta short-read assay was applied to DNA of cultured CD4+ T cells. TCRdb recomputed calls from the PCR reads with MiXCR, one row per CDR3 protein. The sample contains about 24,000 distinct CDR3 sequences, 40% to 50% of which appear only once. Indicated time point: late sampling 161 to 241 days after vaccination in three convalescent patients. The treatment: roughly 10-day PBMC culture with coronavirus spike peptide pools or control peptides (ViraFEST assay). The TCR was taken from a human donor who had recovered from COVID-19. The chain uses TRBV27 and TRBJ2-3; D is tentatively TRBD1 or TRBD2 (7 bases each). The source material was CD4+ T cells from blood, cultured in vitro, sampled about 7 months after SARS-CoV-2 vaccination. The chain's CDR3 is CASSPGGGDTQYF. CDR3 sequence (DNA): TGTGCCAGCAGCCCAGGGGGGGGAGATACGCAGTATTTT.